A single sample is the source of the 5 T cell receptor beta chains below, sequenced in a study of vaccination and CD4 T cells after COVID-19. These receptors have no identified antigens. Specified treatment: approximately 11-day PBMC culture with coronavirus spike peptide pools or control peptides (ViraFEST assay). Cultured CD4+ T cells had their DNA profiled by the Oncomine TCR Beta short-read assay. TCRdb analysed the PCR reads with MiXCR anew, one entry per CDR3 protein. The table shows 15,000 to 20,000 distinct CDR3 sequences, with approximately 50% occurring only once. What was sequenced was CD4+ T cells from blood, cultured in vitro. These receptors came from a human donor who had recovered from COVID-19.

The gene calls are TRBV6-2 or TRBV6-3 and TRBJ1-2; D unclear. This CDR3 has 13 amino acids. V dropped 5 bases and J dropped 4 bases, with 11 bases sitting between them. Germline V gives CDR1 MNHEY, CDR2 SVGEGT. CDR3: CASSPLDAYGYTF. In DNA form, the CDR3 reads TGTGCCAGCAGTCCCTTGGACGCCTATGGCTACACCTTC.

This chain joins TRBV27 and TRBJ1-1, with a weak D call TRBD1 (6 bases). The CDR3 covers 15 residues. Germline-derived CDR1 and CDR2 are MNHEY and SMNVEV (reference sequence). V was clipped by 5 bases and J by 1 base, with 14 bases between them. CDR3 bases: TGTGCCAGCAGTATGGAGGGGGGAAGGAACACTGAAGCTTTCTTT. Its protein product is CASSMEGGRNTEAFF.

The sample holds a few counts of this clonotype. V gene TRBV2 combines with J gene TRBJ2-3, with D perhaps TRBD2 (7 bases). The V end lost 10 bases, the J end lost 2 bases, and 19 bases lay between the germline ends. Germline V CDR1 and CDR2: SNHLY, FYNNEI. This CDR3 region has 15 residues. The DNA of the CDR3 is TGTGCCATCCCCGAGGGGGGGGCCCCCACAGATACGCAGTATTTT. As protein: CAIPEGGAPTDTQYF.

This chain uses TRBV5-1 with TRBJ1-1; 7 positions match TRBD1. V dropped 0 bases and J dropped 2; count of bases not matched to a gene: 7. Germline V gives CDR1 SGHRS, CDR2 YFSETQ. This CDR3 contains 16 residues. The CDR3 nucleotides read TGCGCCAGCAGCTTGGCCAGGGGGAGGACAAACACTGAAGCTTTCTTT. It codes for CASSLARGRTNTEAFF. The full variable domain, in which reference TRBV5-1 and TRBJ1-1 provide the parts outside the CDR3, is KAGVTQTPRYLIKTRGQQVTLSCSPISGHRSVSWYQQTPGQGLQFLFEYFSETQRNKGNFPGRFSGRQFSNSRSEMNVSTLELGDSALYLCASSLARGRTNTEAFFGQGTRLTVV.

The table lists this clonotype with a count of one. The rearrangement uses TRBV27 and TRBJ2-1, with D possibly called TRBD1 or TRBD2 (5 bases each). Per the germline V gene, CDR1 is MNHEY and CDR2 is SMNVEV (reference sequence). The CDR3 length is 13 residues. The V gene lost 6 bases and the J gene lost 4 bases, with 10 bases spanning the gap. This CDR3 is CASSRDDYNEQFF. CDR3 nucleotides: TGTGCCAGCAGCCGGGACGATTACAATGAGCAGTTCTTC.